The 25 T cell receptor beta chains below come from one sample, sequenced in a study of breast tumors, draining lymph nodes, adjacent tissues. Breast cancer patients provided tissue from their axillary draining lymph nodes. TCRdb used MiXCR to reprocess the multiplex PCR reads, holding one entry per CDR3 protein. The sample contains about 270,000 distinct CDR3 sequences, about 33% of which appear only once. The specimen sequenced was axillary lymph node tissue. Source of these receptors: a female donor with breast cancer. Some clones in this sample may be carry-over from other donors' samples.

This clonotype was picked up many times. The chain couples TRBV3-1 to TRBJ1-6; a weak D match, TRBD1 (5 bases). The CDR3 totals 14 residues. V lost 8 bases to trimming and J lost 10 bases, with 18 bases between them. The germline gives CDR1 LGHDT, CDR2 YNNKEL (reference sequence). In nucleotides, the CDR3 is TGTGCCAGCCGACGGGACCTTGAGAGGTCACCCCTCCACTTT. It encodes CASRRDLERSPLHF.

The J gene is TRBJ1-1, the V gene TRBV2; D is unclear. The CDR3 covers 13 residues. Trimming stripped 6 bases from V and 11 bases from J, with 19 bases between. The germline CDR1 and CDR2 sequences are SNHLY and FYNNEI. In DNA form, the CDR3 reads TGTGCCAGCAGCGGGCAGTTGGATAGTAGGGCTTTCTTT. Its translation is CASSGQLDSRAFF. The full variable domain, with the rest looked up from reference TRBV2 and TRBJ1-1, is EPEVTQTPSHQVTQMGQEVILRCVPISNHLYFYWYRQILGQKVEFLVSFYNNEISEKSEIFDDQFSVERPDGSNFTLKIRSTKLEDSAMYFCASSGQLDSRAFFGQGTRLTVV.

This clonotype was found many times. The chain joins TRBV20-1 to TRBJ1-2; tentative D call: TRBD1 (6 bases). The CDR3 totals 16 residues. The V end lost 1 base, the J end lost 9 bases, and 24 bases lay between the germline ends. Germline lookup yields CDR1 DFQATT and CDR2 SNEGSKA (reference sequence). CDR3 nucleotide sequence: TGCAGTGCTAGAGTCAGTCAAGGGACACTAAGGACTAGCTACACCTTC. Amino acid sequence: CSARVSQGTLRTSYTF.

V usage is TRBV24-1 and J usage is TRBJ2-3, with 9 positions matching TRBD2. Trimming cost V 6 bases and J 3 bases; bases outside gene matches: 6. This CDR3 is built from 15 residues. Germline V gene data show CDR1 as KGHDR and CDR2 as SFDVKD. CDR3 in amino acids: CATSFSGSGTDTQYF. DNA of the CDR3: TGTGCCACCAGTTTTAGCGGGAGTGGTACAGATACGCAGTATTTT.

This clonotype was detected many times. The chain couples TRBV7-9 to TRBJ2-7; tentative D call: TRBD1 (6 bases). Germline lookup yields CDR1 SEHNR and CDR2 FQNEAQ (reference sequence). This CDR3 is built from 14 residues. V lost 5 bases to trimming and J lost 2 bases, with 13 bases between them. The CDR3 coding sequence is TGTGCCAGCAGCCCTCCGGGACACCCCTACGAGCAGTACTTC. Its protein product is CASSPPGHPYEQYF.

V is TRBV30 and J is TRBJ1-3, with TRBD1 matching over 10 bases. Germline assignment: CDR1 GTSNPN and CDR2 SVGIG (reference sequence). CDR3 length: 14 amino acids. V was clipped by 7 bases and J by 0 bases; unmatched bases: 3. DNA of the CDR3: TGTGCCTCGCGGACAGGGGGCTCTGGAAACACCATATATTTT. Its translation is CASRTGGSGNTIYF.

At least ten counts were recorded for this clonotype. The V call is TRBV9, the J call TRBJ2-3, with D hard to call. Trimming pared 0 bases from V and 6 bases from J, leaving 14 bases between. This CDR3 has 15 amino acids. CDR1 and CDR2 (germline): SGDLS, YYNGEE. The DNA of the CDR3 is TGTGCCAGCAGCGTAGTCGGTGCCAGCGCTGATACGCAGTATTTT. It translates to CASSVVGASADTQYF.

This clonotype was observed a handful of times. This may come from a read error, since a much larger clone is one base off. The V and J genes are TRBV5-5 and TRBJ2-7, with D possibly TRBD1 on 5 matching bases. CDR1 is SGHKS and CDR2 is YYEKEE in the germline V gene (reference sequence). CDR3 length equals 14 residues. The V gene lost 3 bases and the J gene lost 0 bases, with 10 bases spanning the gap. The CDR3 protein is CASSSRQTSYEQYF. For the CDR3, the DNA is TGTGCCAGCAGCTCCCGACAGACCTCCTACGAGCAGTACTTC.

This clonotype was observed many times. One junction end disagrees with the germline gene, perhaps due to a read error. The chain combines TRBV10-3 with TRBJ1-4; TRBD1 is a possible D gene (5 bases). Looked up from germline, CDR1 is ENHRY and CDR2 is SYGVKD. This CDR3 has 12 residues. The CDR3 DNA reads TGTGCCAGCAGTGGGGGGGGAGAAAAACTGTTTTTT. Amino acids: CASSGGGEKLFF.

About this clonotype: Since a much larger clone is just one base distant, this may be a read error. The rearrangement uses TRBV20-1 and TRBJ2-7; the D gene is possibly TRBD2 (5 bases). The CDR3 totals 16 residues. Trimming stripped 3 bases from V and 5 bases from J, with 23 bases between. Germline lookup yields CDR1 DFQATT and CDR2 SNEGSKA (reference sequence). The CDR3 DNA reads TGCAGTGCTAGTGATAGCGAGAGAAGGAAACCCCACGAGCAGTACTTC. Residues: CSASDSERRKPHEQYF.

The J gene is TRBJ1-5, the V gene TRBV7-9, with D unresolved. Germline CDR1 SEHNR, CDR2 FQNEAQ (reference sequence). CDR3 length: 14 amino acids. The V and J ends lost 5 bases and 14 bases respectively, with 22 bases between them. The CDR3 spells CASSPNSGSLYEHF. The CDR3 nucleotides read TGTGCCAGCAGCCCCAACTCGGGATCTCTCTACGAGCATTTT.

This clonotype came up many times. V is TRBV11-3 and J is TRBJ2-1; D ambiguous. V was shortened by 5 bases and J by 12 bases, with 14 bases between the two germline ends. Germline values: CDR1 SGHNT, CDR2 YENEEA. There are 12 residues in the CDR3. The CDR3 region is CASSPGLRGQFF. CDR3 coding DNA: TGTGCCAGCAGCCCGGGCCTCAGAGGGCAGTTCTTC.

Concerning this clonotype itself: This may arise from a read error, as a much more abundant clone is one base away. The CDR3 carries no conserved terminal phenylalanine or tryptophan, so it likely arises from a read error. The chain employs TRBV11-3 and TRBJ2-1; weak D call: TRBD2 (5 bases). Trimming left V 7 bases short and J 0 bases short, with 7 bases between. The CDR3 consists of 13 residues. The germline V gene encodes CDR1 SGHNT and CDR2 YENEEA. CDR3 DNA sequence: TGTGCCAGCAAGAGGGCCTCCTACAATGAGCAGTTCTCC. This codes for CASKRASYNEQFS.

This clonotype was counted many times. The rearrangement uses TRBV6-5 and TRBJ1-5; D gene uncertain. CDR3 length equals 13 residues. CDR1 and CDR2 from the germline V gene are MNHEY and SVGAGI. Trimming stripped 2 bases from V and 3 bases from J, with 5 bases between. The DNA for the CDR3 is TGTGCCAGCAGTTACAGGTCCAATCAGCCCCAGCATTTT. Translation gives CASSYRSNQPQHF.

To note about this clonotype: One end of the junction does not line up with germline, which may come from a read error. This chain uses TRBV30 with TRBJ1-6, with D uncertain. CDR1 and CDR2 from the germline V gene are GTSNPN and SVGIG (reference sequence). The CDR3 spans 8 residues. CDR3 DNA: TGTGCCTGGAGTGTATGGGGTTTT. This translates into CAWSVWGF. The complete variable domain, with remaining parts taken from reference TRBV30 and TRBJ1-6, reads SQTIHQWPATLVQPVGSPLSLECTVEGTSNPNLYWYRQAAGRGLQLLFYSVGIGQISSEVPQNLSASRPQDRQFILSSKKLLLSDSGFYLCAWSVWGFGNGTRLTVT.

This clonotype was seen at least ten times. This chain joins TRBV5-1 and TRBJ1-6, with a tentative D call TRBD1 (6 bases). The CDR3 runs 14 residues. V was pared by 0 bases and J by 8 bases, with 9 bases between. Germline V gene sequence: CDR1 SGHRS, CDR2 YFSETQ. The CDR3 loop is CASSLVAGDSPLHF. The CDR3 nucleotides read TGCGCCAGCAGCTTGGTGGCAGGGGATTCACCCCTCCACTTT.

This clonotype was recorded only once. The chain uses TRBV20-1 and TRBJ2-5; 8 nucleotides agree with TRBD1. The CDR3 sequence is 14 residues long. Germline assignment: CDR1 DFQATT and CDR2 SNEGSKA (reference sequence). The V gene end was trimmed by 5 bases and the J gene end by 5 bases; junction bases not matched to a gene: 10. The CDR3 reads CSAFSTGAQETQYF. The CDR3 DNA follows: TGCAGTGCTTTCTCGACAGGGGCACAGGAGACCCAGTACTTC.

This clonotype was detected ten times or more. The chain has TRBV19 and TRBJ1-3, with D unresolved. Per the germline V gene, CDR1 is LNHDA and CDR2 is SQIVND (reference sequence). V was pared by 4 bases and J by 2 bases, with 9 bases between. The CDR3 is 14 amino acids. The CDR3 protein is CASSTPGTGNTIYF. The CDR3 DNA follows: TGTGCCAGTAGTACCCCAGGAACTGGAAACACCATATATTTT.

The chain combines TRBV6-5 with TRBJ1-3; 7 bases are shared with TRBD1. The CDR3 runs 18 residues. The V gene's germline CDR1 is MNHEY and CDR2 SVGAGI. J was trimmed by 0 bases and V by 5 bases; bases with no gene match: 13. CDR3 in amino acids: CASSPGTEATYSGNTIYF. As DNA, the CDR3 is TGTGCCAGCAGTCCCGGGACAGAAGCTACCTACTCTGGAAACACCATATATTTT.

A word on this clonotype: A much larger clone is a single base away; this may be a read error. The genes are TRBV11-2 and TRBJ2-5; D perhaps matches TRBD1 (5 bases). The CDR3 contains 15 residues. V lost 5 bases to trimming and J lost 3 bases, with 16 bases between them. The germline CDR1 and CDR2 sequences are SGHAT and FQNNGV. This CDR3 reads CASSPGQAREETQYF. DNA of the CDR3: TGTGCCAGCAGCCCAGGACAAGCCCGAGAAGAGACCCAGTACTTC. The full variable domain, with the rest looked up from reference TRBV11-2 and TRBJ2-5, is EAGVAQSPRYKIIEKRQSVAFWCNPISGHATLYWYQQILGQGPKLLIQFQNNGVVDDSQLPKDRFSAERLKGVDSTLKIQPAKLEDSAVYLCASSPGQAREETQYFGPGTRLLVL.

Ten or more counts support this clonotype. The chain combines TRBV20-1 with TRBJ2-7; D is possibly TRBD1 (6 bases). Germline V gene sequence: CDR1 DFQATT, CDR2 SNEGSKA (reference sequence). Trimming removed 2 bases at V and 5 bases at J, with 10 bases between. The CDR3 length is 12 residues. The DNA of the CDR3 is TGCAGTGCTAGACGGACAGCTCACGAGCAGTACTTC. This gives the protein CSARRTAHEQYF.

Here the CDR3 DNA reads TGTGCCAGCAGTCTGGGACAGACCCTAGCCAAAAACATTCAGTACTTC. Amino acids: CASSLGQTLAKNIQYF. The J gene is TRBJ2-4, the V gene TRBV27; TRBD1 matches at 7 bases. The V gene end was trimmed by 5 bases and the J gene end by 0 bases; junction bases not matched to a gene: 7. Looked up from germline, CDR1 is MNHEY and CDR2 is SMNVEV (reference sequence). The CDR3 runs to 16 residues.

The V gene is TRBV18, the J gene TRBJ1-3; D is ambiguous. Trimming took 2 bases from V and 4 from J, leaving 9 bases between them. The CDR3 loop spans 14 amino acids. Looked up from germline, CDR1 is KGHSH and CDR2 is LQKENI. CDR3 sequence: CASSPGVEGNTIYF. The CDR3 coding sequence is TGTGCCAGCTCACCAGGAGTAGAGGGAAACACCATATATTTT.

Comment on this clonotype: A much larger clone sits a single nucleotide away, making a read error possible. The chain links TRBV5-4 to TRBJ2-1; 9 bases are a match to TRBD2. Per germline, CDR1 SGHNT and CDR2 YYREEE (reference sequence). CDR3 length: 17 amino acids. V trimming: 0 bases; J trimming: 4 bases; junction bases outside the gene matches: 8. The CDR3, as DNA: TGTGCCAGCAGCTTGGGGGCCGTGCTAGCGGGGTACAATGAGCAGTTCTTC. This translates into CASSLGAVLAGYNEQFF.

This clonotype was picked up a small number of times. The chain is built from TRBV5-1 and TRBJ1-1, with D unresolved. The germline V and J ends were trimmed by 0 bases and 1 base, with 19 bases remaining between them. The CDR3 has 18 residues. In germline, CDR1 is SGHRS, CDR2 YFSETQ. In DNA, the CDR3 is TGCGCCAGCAGCTTGGCCGGGTTTGGAGAGGCGAAGAACACTGAAGCTTTCTTT. Protein: CASSLAGFGEAKNTEAFF.